This T cell receptor beta chain originates from a study of metastatic and nonmetastatic thyroid tumors. None of the patients had undergone any treatment ahead of thyroid surgery. This clone was recorded many times. The CDR3 totals 14 residues. Germline V gene lookup returns CDR1 SGHNT and CDR2 YYREEE (reference sequence). V dropped 2 bases and J dropped 5 bases, with 11 bases sitting between them. TCRdb re-analyzed the PCR reads through MiXCR. The sample lists about 16,000 clones; 24% were seen once. Sample: tumor tissue. The sequence came from a male donor with papillary thyroid cancer or a benign thyroid nodule (not recorded which). Some clones in this sample may be carry-over from other donors' samples. The V call is TRBV5-4, the J call TRBJ1-5, with a weak D call TRBD1 (6 bases). CDR3 in amino acids: CASSLAGADQPQHF. DNA of the CDR3: TGTGCCAGCAGCTTAGCAGGGGCGGATCAGCCCCAGCATTTT.